This T cell receptor (beta chain) was retrieved from a study of graft-versus-host responses after intestinal transplantation. Background on the study: Anti-thymocyte globulin was used for induction in all recipients, who then took tacrolimus and steroids for about 3 years.

The protocol was immunoSEQ multiplex PCR, while the TCRdb copy is restricted to in-frame clones and leaves out a portion. The data hold 100,000 or so clones, with approximately 92% observed a single time. Whole-study results and caveats: Patients who carried graft-donor T cell macrochimerism also had high graft-versus-host to host-versus-graft clonal ratios in their allografts. Early post-transplant falls in HvG clones accompanied the peak levels of circulating GvH clones. The authors found GvH clones in recipient marrow, some appearing first in ileum or blood.

About this clone itself: The antigen is unknown.

The specimen was unstimulated CD8+ T cells sorted from spleen or lymph node cells, collected before transplant. This sequence was found in a human donor who was the organ donor for an intestinal transplant.

The CDR3 DNA reads as TGCAGCGTTGAGGAGGGGACGGCCTACGAGCAGTACTTC. Amino acid sequence: CSVEEGTAYEQYF. The chain is built from TRBV29-1 and TRBJ2-5; TRBD2 might be the D (6 bases). The DNA end lines up better with TRBJ2-7; the J call may be wrong. The CDR3 covers 13 residues. Per germline, CDR1 SQVTM and CDR2 ANQGSEA.